This is a list of T cell receptor beta chains from one sample in a study of cytomegalovirus exposure and HLA in healthy donors. Measured with immunoSEQ multiplex PCR; TCRdb has only the in-frame clones, and not every one. The table includes 200,000 to 250,000 clones, roughly 79% detected once. The source material was PBMCs. The receptors derive from a woman in her thirties or forties in good health and CMV-seronegative. Both conserved end residues are trimmed from each CDR3.

j_call v_call cdr3_aa
TRBJ2-7 TRBV19 ASSIQGAGEQY
TRBJ1-4 TRBV7-7 ASSLSKGTPREKLF
TRBJ2-7 TRBV6-5 ASSPGTGAEQY
TRBJ1-4 TRBV7-2 ASSLLTGQGNWDEKLF
TRBJ1-2 TRBV27 ASSLARGGGYT
TRBJ1-6 TRBV6-1 ASSGWRQLQPLH
TRBJ2-5 TRBV27 ASSLGSGRETQY
TRBJ2-1 TRBV27 ASSLKGSGGAYNEQF
TRBJ1-4 TRBV5-1 ASSLATGKLF
TRBJ2-2 TRBV9 ASSVQGANTGELF
TRBJ2-5 TRBV2 ASSGGLKETQY
TRBJ1-5 TRBV28 ASSLGSGNQPQH
TRBJ2-7 TRBV11-2 ASSPTSGGAGRAEQY
TRBJ2-1 TRBV5-1 ASSRAGEVVQF
TRBJ2-3 TRBV6-6 ATVQGAGSTDTQY
TRBJ2-3 TRBV23-1 ASSPKRGVSTDTQY
TRBJ2-2 TRBV6-5 ASSYDRDTYTGELF
TRBJ2-1 TRBV7-3 ASSVDRAAYNEQF
TRBJ1-1 TRBV27 ASSFRQGAEAF
TRBJ2-2 TRBV9 ASSATGSGELF
TRBJ1-1 TRBV5-1 ASSSGQTNTEAF
TRBJ2-7 TRBV28 ASSFTVSYEQY
TRBJ1-4 TRBV11-3 ASSSPGQGGEKLF
TRBJ1-1 TRBV7-8 ASSLAGAKNTEAF
TRBJ2-7 TRBV11-2 ASSPAYEQY
TRBJ2-2 TRBV11-2 ASSLRRVNTGELF
TRBJ1-6 TRBV2 ASSEQGVSYNSPLH
TRBJ1-2 TRBV27 ASSFGQAANYGYT
TRBJ2-3 TRBV5-1 ASKGLYTGKRTDTQY
TRBJ2-2 TRBV6-5 ASSLGQGIGELF
TRBJ2-1 TRBV19 ASTLAGGYNEQF
TRBJ2-2 TRBV5-1 ASSGGGSNTGELF
TRBJ2-1 TRBV4-1 ASSRGDQGDEQF
TRBJ2-5 TRBV4-2 ASSQGQREETQY
TRBJ1-4 TRBV29-1 SVERAANEKLF
TRBJ2-3 TRBV5-6 ASSLGGQGSDTQY
TRBJ2-1 TRBV11-3 ASSLTGLRGDEQF
TRBJ1-1 TRBV7-2 ASSPNPGWNTEAF
TRBJ1-2 TRBV6-1 ASTRSGTENGYT
TRBJ1-2 TRBV10-2 ASTRTGDGYT
TRBJ1-1 TRBV2 ASSKGGSSTEAF
TRBJ1-2 TRBV19 ASSGPRDRVGYGYT
TRBJ2-7 TRBV18 ASSPLSGTGVREQY
TRBJ2-2 TRBV19 ASSIGGTGTGELF
TRBJ1-1 TRBV11-2 ASSPARGATEAF
TRBJ1-3 TRBV6-5 ASSYDSSGNTIY
TRBJ2-2 TRBV5-6 ASSLGDRPTGELF
TRBJ1-4 TRBV5-6 ASSDRTERNEKLF